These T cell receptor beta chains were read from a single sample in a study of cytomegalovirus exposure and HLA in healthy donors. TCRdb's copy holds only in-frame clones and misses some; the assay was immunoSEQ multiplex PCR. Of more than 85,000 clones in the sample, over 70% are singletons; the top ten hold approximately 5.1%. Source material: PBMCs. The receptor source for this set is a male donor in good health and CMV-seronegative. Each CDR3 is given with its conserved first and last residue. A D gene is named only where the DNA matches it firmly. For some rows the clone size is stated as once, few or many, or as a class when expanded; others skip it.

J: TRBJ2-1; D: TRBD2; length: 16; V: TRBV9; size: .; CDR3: CASSTSPGLVTYEQFF; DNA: TGTGCCAGCAGCACATCTCCGGGACTAGTAACCTATGAGCAGTTCTTC
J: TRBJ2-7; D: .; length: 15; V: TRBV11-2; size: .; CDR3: CASNKGRRDTGEQYF; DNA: TGTGCCAGCAATAAGGGAAGGCGGGATACGGGCGAGCAGTACTTC
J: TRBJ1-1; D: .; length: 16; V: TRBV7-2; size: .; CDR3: CASSTLGIAMNTEAFF; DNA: TGTGCCAGCAGCACCCTAGGGATAGCGATGAACACTGAAGCTTTCTTT
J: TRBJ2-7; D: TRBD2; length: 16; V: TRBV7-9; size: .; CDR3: CASSLDDAGEGYEQYF; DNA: TGTGCCAGCAGCTTAGATGACGCGGGAGAAGGCTACGAGCAGTACTTC
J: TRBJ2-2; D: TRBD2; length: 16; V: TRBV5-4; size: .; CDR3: CASSSGLAINTGELFF; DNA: TGTGCCAGCAGCTCGGGACTAGCGATTAACACCGGGGAGCTGTTTTTT
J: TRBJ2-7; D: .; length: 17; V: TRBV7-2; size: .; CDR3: CASSLPFPPGLGGEQYF; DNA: TGTGCCAGCAGCCTTCCCTTCCCCCCGGGATTAGGTGGCGAGCAGTACTTC
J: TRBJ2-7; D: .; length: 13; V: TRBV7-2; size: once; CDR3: CASSLRGTYEQYF; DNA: TGTGCCAGCAGCTTACGGGGGACCTACGAGCAGTACTTC
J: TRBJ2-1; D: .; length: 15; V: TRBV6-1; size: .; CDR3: CASSSLENSYNEQFF; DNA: TGTGCCAGCAGCTCCCTTGAGAACTCCTACAATGAGCAGTTCTTC
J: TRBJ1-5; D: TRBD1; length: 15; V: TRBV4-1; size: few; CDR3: CASSQGTGVNQPQHF; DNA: TGCGCCAGCAGCCAAGGGACAGGCGTCAATCAGCCCCAGCATTTT
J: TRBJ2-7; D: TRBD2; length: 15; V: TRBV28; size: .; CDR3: CASSHGRGVAYEQYF; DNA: TGTGCCAGCAGTCACGGACGGGGGGTTGCCTACGAGCAGTACTTC
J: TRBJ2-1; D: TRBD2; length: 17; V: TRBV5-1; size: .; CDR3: CASSLNGLAGVYNEQFF; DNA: TGCGCCAGCAGCTTAAACGGACTAGCGGGAGTCTACAATGAGCAGTTCTTC
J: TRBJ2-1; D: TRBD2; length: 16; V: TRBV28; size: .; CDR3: CASNGLAGQSYNEQFF; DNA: TGTGCCAGCAATGGACTAGCGGGACAATCCTACAATGAGCAGTTCTTC
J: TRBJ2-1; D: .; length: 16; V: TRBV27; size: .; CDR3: CASSLITGGAYNEQFF; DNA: TGTGCCAGCAGTCTAATCACAGGGGGGGCCTACAATGAGCAGTTCTTC
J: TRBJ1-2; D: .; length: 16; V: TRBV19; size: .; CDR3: CASSIVGGFSMEGYTF; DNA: TGTGCCAGTAGTATAGTTGGGGGGTTCTCTATGGAGGGCTACACCTTC
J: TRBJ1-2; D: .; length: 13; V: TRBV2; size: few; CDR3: CASSRVGDYGYTF; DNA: TGTGCCAGCAGCAGGGTAGGGGACTATGGCTACACCTTC
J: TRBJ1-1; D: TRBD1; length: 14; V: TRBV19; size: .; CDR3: CASSVGQGATEAFF; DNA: TGTGCCAGTAGTGTCGGACAGGGCGCCACTGAAGCTTTCTTT
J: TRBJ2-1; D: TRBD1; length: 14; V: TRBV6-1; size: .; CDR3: CASSATGDYNEQFF; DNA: TGTGCCAGCAGTGCGACAGGGGACTACAATGAGCAGTTCTTC
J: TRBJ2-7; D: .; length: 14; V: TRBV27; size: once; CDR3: CASSFGGFLNEQYF; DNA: TGTGCCAGCAGTTTCGGCGGCTTTCTAAACGAGCAGTACTTC
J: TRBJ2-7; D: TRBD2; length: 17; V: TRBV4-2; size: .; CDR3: CASSPASPLAVGYEQYF; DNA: TGTGCCAGCAGCCCAGCCTCCCCCCTAGCGGTTGGCTACGAGCAGTACTTC
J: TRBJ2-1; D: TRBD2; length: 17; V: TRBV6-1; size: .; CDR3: CASSAHGTSGRYNEQFF; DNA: TGTGCCAGCAGTGCCCACGGGACTAGCGGGAGATACAATGAGCAGTTCTTC
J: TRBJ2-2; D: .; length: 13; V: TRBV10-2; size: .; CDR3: CASSDRDTGELFF; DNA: TGCGCCAGCAGTGACAGGGACACCGGGGAGCTGTTTTTT
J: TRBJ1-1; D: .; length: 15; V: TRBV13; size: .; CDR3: CASSLRGNMNTEAFF; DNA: TGTGCCAGCAGCTTGAGGGGGAACATGAACACTGAAGCTTTCTTT
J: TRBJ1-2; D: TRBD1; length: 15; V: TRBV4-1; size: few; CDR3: CASSQETGNNYGYTF; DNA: TGCGCCAGCAGCCAAGAGACAGGGAATAACTATGGCTACACCTTC
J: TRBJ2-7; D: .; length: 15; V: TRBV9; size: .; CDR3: CASSLTGGETYEQYF; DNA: TGTGCCAGCAGCCTTACCGGGGGAGAGACATACGAGCAGTACTTC
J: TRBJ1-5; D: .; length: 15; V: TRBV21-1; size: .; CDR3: CASRTETGSNQPQHF; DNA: TGTGCCAGCAGAACTGAGACAGGTAGCAATCAGCCCCAGCATTTT
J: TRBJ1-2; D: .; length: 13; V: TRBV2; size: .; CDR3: CASSVQEGGGYTF; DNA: TGTGCCAGCAGTGTACAAGAGGGTGGTGGCTACACCTTC
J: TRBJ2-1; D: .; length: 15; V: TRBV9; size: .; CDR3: CASSSSGTNLNEQFF; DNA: TGTGCCAGCAGCTCCAGCGGGACAAATCTCAATGAGCAGTTCTTC
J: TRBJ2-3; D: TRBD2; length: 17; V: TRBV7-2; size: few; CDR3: CASSLVASGSITDTQYF; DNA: TGTGCCAGCAGCTTAGTAGCCAGCGGGAGTATCACAGATACGCAGTATTTT
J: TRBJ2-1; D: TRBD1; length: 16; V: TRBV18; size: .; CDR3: CASSPSQGAGYNEQFF; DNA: TGTGCCAGCTCACCTTCACAGGGGGCAGGGTACAATGAGCAGTTCTTC
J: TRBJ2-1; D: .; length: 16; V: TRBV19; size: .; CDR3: CASSIRLQSSYNEQFF; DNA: TGTGCCAGTAGTATCAGGCTGCAAAGCTCCTACAATGAGCAGTTCTTC
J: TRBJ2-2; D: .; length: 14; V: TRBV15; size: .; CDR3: CATSRDLLPGELFF; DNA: TGTGCCACCAGCAGAGATTTGCTACCCGGGGAGCTGTTTTTT
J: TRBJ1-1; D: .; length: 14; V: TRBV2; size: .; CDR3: CASSETGMDTEAFF; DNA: TGTGCCAGCAGCGAAACAGGGATGGACACTGAAGCTTTCTTT
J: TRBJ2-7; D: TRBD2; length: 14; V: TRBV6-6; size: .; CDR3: CASSLASGRYEQYF; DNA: TGTGCCAGCAGTTTGGCTAGCGGGAGATACGAGCAGTACTTC
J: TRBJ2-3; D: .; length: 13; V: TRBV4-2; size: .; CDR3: CASSPTFTDTQYF; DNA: TGTGCCAGCAGCCCCACATTCACAGATACGCAGTATTTT
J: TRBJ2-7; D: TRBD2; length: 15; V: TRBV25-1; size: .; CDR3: CASSDPAGGPYEQYF; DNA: TGTGCCAGCAGTGATCCAGCGGGAGGGCCGTACGAGCAGTACTTC
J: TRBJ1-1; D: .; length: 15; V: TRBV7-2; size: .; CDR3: CASSSYRRGNTEAFF; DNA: TGTGCCAGCAGCTCCTACAGAAGGGGGAACACTGAAGCTTTCTTT
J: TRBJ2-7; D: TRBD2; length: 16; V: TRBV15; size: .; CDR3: CATSRAFSGGSYEQYF; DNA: TGTGCCACCAGCAGAGCCTTTAGCGGGGGTTCCTACGAGCAGTACTTC
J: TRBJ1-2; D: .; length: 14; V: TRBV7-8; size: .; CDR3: CASSPQVAPGGYTF; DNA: TGTGCCAGCAGCCCCCAGGTGGCTCCTGGGGGCTACACCTTC
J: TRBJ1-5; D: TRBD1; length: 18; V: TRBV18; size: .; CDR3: CASSPTAAGAGGMQPQHF; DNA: TGTGCCAGCTCACCAACCGCTGCCGGGGCAGGGGGGATGCAGCCCCAGCATTTT